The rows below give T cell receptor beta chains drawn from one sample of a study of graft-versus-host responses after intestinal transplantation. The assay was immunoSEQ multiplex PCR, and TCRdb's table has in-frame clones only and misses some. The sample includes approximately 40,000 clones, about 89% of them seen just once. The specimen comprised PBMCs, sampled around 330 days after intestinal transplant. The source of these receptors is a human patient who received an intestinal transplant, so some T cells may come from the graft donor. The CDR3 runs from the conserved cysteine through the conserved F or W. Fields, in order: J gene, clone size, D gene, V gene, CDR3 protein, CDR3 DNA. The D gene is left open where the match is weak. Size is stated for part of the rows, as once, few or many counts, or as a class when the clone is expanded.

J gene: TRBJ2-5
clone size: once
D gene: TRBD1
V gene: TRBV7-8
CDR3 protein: CASSMTGAKETQYF
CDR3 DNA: TGTGCCAGCAGCATGACAGGGGCCAAAGAGACCCAGTACTTC

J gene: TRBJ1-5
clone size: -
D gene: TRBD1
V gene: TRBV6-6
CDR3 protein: CASSHSGGGNQPQHF
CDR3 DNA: TGTGCCAGCAGTCACTCAGGGGGCGGCAATCAGCCCCAGCATTTT

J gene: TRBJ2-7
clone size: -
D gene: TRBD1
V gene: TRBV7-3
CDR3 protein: CASSLTGPDEQYF
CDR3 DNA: TGTGCCAGCAGCTTGACAGGGCCTGACGAGCAGTACTTC

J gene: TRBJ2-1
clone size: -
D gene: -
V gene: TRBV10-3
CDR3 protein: CAISLGSVDEQFF
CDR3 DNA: TGTGCCATCAGTCTCGGGAGTGTTGATGAGCAGTTCTTC

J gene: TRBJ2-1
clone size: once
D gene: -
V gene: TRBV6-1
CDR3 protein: CASSEERLERNEQFF
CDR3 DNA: TGTGCCAGCAGTGAAGAGCGGCTCGAACGTAATGAGCAGTTCTTC

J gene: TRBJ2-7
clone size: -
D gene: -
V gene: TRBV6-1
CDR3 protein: CASSVRLAYEQYF
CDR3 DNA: TGTGCCAGCAGTGTCCGACTAGCCTACGAGCAGTACTTC

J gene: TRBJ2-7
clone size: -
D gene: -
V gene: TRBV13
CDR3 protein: CASSFSGRGIEQYF
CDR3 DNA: TGTGCCAGCAGTTTTAGCGGCAGGGGGATCGAGCAGTACTTC

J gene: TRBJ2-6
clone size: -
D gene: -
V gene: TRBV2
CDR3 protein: CASSEEQHSGANVLTF
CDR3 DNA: TGTGCCAGCAGTGAAGAACAGCACTCTGGGGCCAACGTCCTGACTTTC

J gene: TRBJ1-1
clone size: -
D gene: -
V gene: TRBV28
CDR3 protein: CASSLYRYTEAFF
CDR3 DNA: TGTGCCAGCAGTTTATACAGGTACACTGAAGCTTTCTTT

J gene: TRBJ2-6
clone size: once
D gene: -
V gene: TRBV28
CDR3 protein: CASSPPSKLSSGANVLTF
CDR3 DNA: TGTGCCAGCAGTCCCCCCTCGAAACTGAGCTCTGGGGCCAACGTCCTGACTTTC

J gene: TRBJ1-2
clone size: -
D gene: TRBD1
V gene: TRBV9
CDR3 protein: CASSVDASRGRNYGYTF
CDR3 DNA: TGTGCCAGCAGCGTAGACGCATCCAGGGGGCGTAACTATGGCTACACCTTC

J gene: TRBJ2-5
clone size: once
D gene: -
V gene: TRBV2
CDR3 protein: CASSEGETQYF
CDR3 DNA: TGTGCCAGCAGTGAAGGAGAGACCCAGTACTTC

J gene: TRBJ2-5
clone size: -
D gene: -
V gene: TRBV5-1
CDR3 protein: CASSLSVSGQETQYF
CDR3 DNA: TGCGCCAGCAGCTTAAGTGTTAGCGGCCAAGAGACCCAGTACTTC

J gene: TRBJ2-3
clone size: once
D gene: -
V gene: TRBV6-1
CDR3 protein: CASSSGILRADTQYF
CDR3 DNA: TGTGCCAGCAGTTCAGGGATCTTGAGGGCCGATACGCAGTATTTT

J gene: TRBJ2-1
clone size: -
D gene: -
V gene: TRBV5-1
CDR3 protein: CASSLAGYVIEHNEQFF
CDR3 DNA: TGCGCCAGCAGCTTGGCCGGGTACGTTATCGAACACAATGAGCAGTTCTTC

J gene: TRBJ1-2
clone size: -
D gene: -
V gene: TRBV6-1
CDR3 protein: CASSEAGGYTF
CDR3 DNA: TGTGCCAGCAGTGAAGCGGGTGGCTACACCTTC

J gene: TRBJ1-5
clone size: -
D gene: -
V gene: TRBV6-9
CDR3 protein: CASSYSVGNQPQHF
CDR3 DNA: TGTGCCAGCAGTTACAGCGTGGGCAATCAGCCCCAGCATTTT

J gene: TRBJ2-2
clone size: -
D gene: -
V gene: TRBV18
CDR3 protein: CASSPHRGGQNTGELFF
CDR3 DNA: TGTGCCAGCTCACCACACAGGGGGGGACAGAACACCGGGGAGCTGTTTTTT

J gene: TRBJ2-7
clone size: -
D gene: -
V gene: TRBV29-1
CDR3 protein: CSVEEEPLGEQYF
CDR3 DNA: TGCAGCGTTGAAGAGGAACCACTCGGAGAGCAGTACTTC

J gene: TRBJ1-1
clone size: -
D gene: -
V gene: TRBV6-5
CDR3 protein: CASNTGTKSNTEAFF
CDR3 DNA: TGTGCCAGCAACACTGGGACTAAGAGTAACACTGAAGCTTTCTTT

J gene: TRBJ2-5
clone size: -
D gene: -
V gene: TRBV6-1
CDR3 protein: CASSTLAHQETQYF
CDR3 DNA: TGTGCCAGCTCTACTCTAGCGCACCAAGAGACCCAGTACTTC

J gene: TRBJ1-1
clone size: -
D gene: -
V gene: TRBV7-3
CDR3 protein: CASSLTGPPPNTEAFF
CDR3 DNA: TGTGCCAGCAGCTTAACGGGGCCACCCCCCAACACTGAAGCTTTCTTT

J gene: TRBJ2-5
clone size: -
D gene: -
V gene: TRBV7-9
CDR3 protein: CASRRPETQYF
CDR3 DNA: TGTGCCAGCAGGCGCCCGGAGACCCAGTACTTC

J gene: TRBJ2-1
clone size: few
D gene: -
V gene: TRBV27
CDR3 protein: CASRASYNEQFF
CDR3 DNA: TGTGCCAGCAGAGCCTCCTACAATGAGCAGTTCTTC

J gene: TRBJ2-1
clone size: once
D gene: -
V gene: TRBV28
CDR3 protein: CASRDGTGNEQFF
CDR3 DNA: TGTGCCAGCAGGGACGGGACTGGTAATGAGCAGTTCTTC

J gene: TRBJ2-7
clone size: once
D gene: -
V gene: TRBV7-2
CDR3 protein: CASSFYASYEQYF
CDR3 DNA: TGTGCCAGCAGCTTCTATGCCTCCTACGAGCAGTACTTC

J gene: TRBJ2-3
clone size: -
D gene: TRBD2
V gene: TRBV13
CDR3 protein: CASSLGTSGSTDTQYF
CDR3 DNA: TGTGCCAGCAGCTTAGGGACTAGCGGAAGCACAGATACGCAGTATTTT

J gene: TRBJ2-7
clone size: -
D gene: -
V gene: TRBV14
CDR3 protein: CASSWRGPYEQYF
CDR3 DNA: TGTGCCAGCAGTTGGCGGGGTCCCTACGAGCAGTACTTC

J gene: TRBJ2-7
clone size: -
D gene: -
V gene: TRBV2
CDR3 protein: CAGSDEGMHEQYF
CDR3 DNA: TGTGCCGGCAGTGACGAGGGTATGCACGAGCAGTACTTC

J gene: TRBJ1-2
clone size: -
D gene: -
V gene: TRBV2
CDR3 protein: CASSAKQGGGYTF
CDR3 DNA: TGTGCCAGCAGTGCGAAACAGGGCGGGGGCTACACCTTC

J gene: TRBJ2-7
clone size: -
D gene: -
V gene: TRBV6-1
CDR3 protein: CASSEQVEQYF
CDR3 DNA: TGTGCCAGCAGTGAACAGGTCGAGCAGTACTTC

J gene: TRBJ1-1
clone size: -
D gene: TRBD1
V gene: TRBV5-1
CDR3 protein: CASSSPQGARNTEAFF
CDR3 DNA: TGCGCCAGCAGCTCGCCACAGGGGGCGAGGAACACTGAAGCTTTCTTT

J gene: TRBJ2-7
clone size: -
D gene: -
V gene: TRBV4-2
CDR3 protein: CASSQVAAPVSYEQYF
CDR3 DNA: TGTGCCAGCAGCCAGGTAGCGGCCCCTGTCTCCTACGAGCAGTACTTC

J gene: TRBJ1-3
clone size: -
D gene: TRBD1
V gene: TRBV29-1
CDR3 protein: CSVDLVTGRGNTIYF
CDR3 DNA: TGCAGCGTTGACCTAGTGACAGGGAGGGGAAACACCATATATTTT

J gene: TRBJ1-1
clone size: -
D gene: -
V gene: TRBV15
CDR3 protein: CATSQDTYTEAFF
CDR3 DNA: TGTGCCACCAGCCAGGACACTTACACTGAAGCTTTCTTT

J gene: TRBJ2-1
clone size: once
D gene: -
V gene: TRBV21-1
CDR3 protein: CASSKRKWRQGAYNEQFF
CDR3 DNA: TGTGCCAGCAGCAAACGAAAATGGCGGCAGGGAGCCTACAATGAGCAGTTCTTC

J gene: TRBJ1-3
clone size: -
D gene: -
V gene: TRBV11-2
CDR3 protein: CASTAGNTIYF
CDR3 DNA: TGTGCCAGCACCGCAGGAAACACCATATATTTT

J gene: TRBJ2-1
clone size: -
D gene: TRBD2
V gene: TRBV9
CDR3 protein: CASSVGTSGGADNEQFF
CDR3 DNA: TGTGCCAGCAGCGTAGGAACTAGCGGGGGGGCCGACAATGAGCAGTTCTTC

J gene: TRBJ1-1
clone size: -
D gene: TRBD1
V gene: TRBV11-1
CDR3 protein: CASSLGQGTEAFF
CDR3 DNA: TGTGCCAGCAGCTTAGGACAGGGCACTGAAGCTTTCTTT

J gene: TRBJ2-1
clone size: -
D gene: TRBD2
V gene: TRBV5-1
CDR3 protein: CASSFTGTSGSGNEQFF
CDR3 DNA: TGCGCCAGCAGCTTCACCGGGACTAGCGGGAGTGGGAATGAGCAGTTCTTC

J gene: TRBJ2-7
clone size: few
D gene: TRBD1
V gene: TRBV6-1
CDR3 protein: CASDRVVHEQYF
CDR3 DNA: TGTGCCAGTGACAGGGTGGTCCACGAGCAGTACTTC

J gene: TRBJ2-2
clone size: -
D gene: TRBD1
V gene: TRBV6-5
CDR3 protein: CASRGQEVTGELFF
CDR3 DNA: TGTGCCAGCCGGGGACAGGAAGTGACCGGGGAGCTGTTTTTT

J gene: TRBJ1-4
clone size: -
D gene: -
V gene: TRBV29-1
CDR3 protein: CSVEMSGTEKLFF
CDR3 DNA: TGCAGCGTTGAAATGTCAGGGACTGAAAAACTGTTTTTT

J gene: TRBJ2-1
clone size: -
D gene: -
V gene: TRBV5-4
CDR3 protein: CASSLVGAPYNEQFF
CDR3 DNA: TGTGCCAGCAGCTTGGTAGGGGCTCCCTACAATGAGCAGTTCTTC

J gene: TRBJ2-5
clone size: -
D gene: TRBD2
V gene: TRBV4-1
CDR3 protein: CASSQDRAGGQETQYF
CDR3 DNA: TGCGCCAGCAGCCAAGATCGGGCGGGGGGCCAAGAGACCCAGTACTTC

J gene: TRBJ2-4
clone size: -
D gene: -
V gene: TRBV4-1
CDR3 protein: CASSQVSLGNIQYF
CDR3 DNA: TGCGCCAGCAGCCAAGTTAGCCTTGGAAACATTCAGTACTTC

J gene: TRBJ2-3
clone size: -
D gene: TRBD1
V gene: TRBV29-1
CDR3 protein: CSATGQGTDTQYF
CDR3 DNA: TGCAGCGCAACGGGACAGGGCACAGATACGCAGTATTTT

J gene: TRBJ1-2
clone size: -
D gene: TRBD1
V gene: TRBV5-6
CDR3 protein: CASTPGQGRGYTF
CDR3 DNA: TGTGCCAGCACCCCGGGACAGGGACGTGGCTACACCTTC

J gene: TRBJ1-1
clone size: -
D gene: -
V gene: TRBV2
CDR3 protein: CASSPEGEAAEAFF
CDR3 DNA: TGTGCCAGCAGCCCTGAGGGGGAGGCTGCTGAAGCTTTCTTT

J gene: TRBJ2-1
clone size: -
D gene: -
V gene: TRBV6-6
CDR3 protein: CASSYSYNEQFF
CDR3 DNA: TGTGCCAGCAGTTACTCGTACAATGAGCAGTTCTTC

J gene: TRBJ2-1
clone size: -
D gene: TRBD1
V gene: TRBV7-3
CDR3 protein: CASSPTGVNEQFF
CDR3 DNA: TGTGCCAGCAGCCCGACAGGGGTCAATGAGCAGTTCTTC

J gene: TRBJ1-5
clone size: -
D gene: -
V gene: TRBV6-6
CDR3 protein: CASSYISSDQPQHF
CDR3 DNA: TGTGCCAGCAGTTATATCTCCAGCGATCAGCCCCAGCATTTT

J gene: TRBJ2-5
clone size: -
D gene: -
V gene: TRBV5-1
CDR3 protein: CASSQGGYQETQYF
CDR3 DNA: TGCGCCAGCAGCCAGGGGGGGTACCAAGAGACCCAGTACTTC

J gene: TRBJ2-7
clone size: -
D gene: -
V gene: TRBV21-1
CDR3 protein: CASSTCGTGFPYEQYF
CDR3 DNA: TGTGCCAGCAGCACCTGCGGGACAGGGTTTCCCTACGAGCAGTACTTC

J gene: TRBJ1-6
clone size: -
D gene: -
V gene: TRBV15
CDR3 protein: CATSASGMGNSPLHF
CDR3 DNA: TGTGCCACCAGCGCCTCCGGAATGGGTAATTCACCCCTCCACTTT

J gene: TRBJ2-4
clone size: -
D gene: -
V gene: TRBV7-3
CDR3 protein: CASTHSRGNIQYF
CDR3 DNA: TGTGCCAGCACCCACTCTCGGGGGAACATTCAGTACTTC

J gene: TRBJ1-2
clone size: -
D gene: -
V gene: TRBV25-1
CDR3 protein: CASSEFKGDAAGYTF
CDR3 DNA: TGTGCCAGCAGTGAATTTAAGGGCGACGCAGCAGGCTACACCTTC

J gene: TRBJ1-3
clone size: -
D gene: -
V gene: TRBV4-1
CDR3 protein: CASSQVIWQGWNTIYF
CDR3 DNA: TGCGCCAGCAGCCAAGTTATTTGGCAGGGCTGGAACACCATATATTTT